This entry concerns a single TCR beta chain. This entry is derived from a study of blood T cell repertoires in COVID-19. For the study at large: From T cells, B-cell-depleted T cells, or PBMCs came the material, which was cDNA or gDNA.

CDR3 length equals 17 residues. J was trimmed by 2 bases and V by 2 bases; bases with no gene match: 9. Germline V gene lookup returns CDR1 MNHNS and CDR2 SASEGT. Original handling: For nucleated cells, counts were estimated from reference gene primer amplification. Profiling relied on immunoSEQ multiplex PCR, and the TCRdb table lists in-frame clones only, not all of them. V, J and clone size are those of that table, while D and trimming were read from the DNA. There are 400,000 to 500,000 clones in the sample; about nine tenths occur only once, and about 1.5% lies in the top ten. This chain links TRBV6-1 with TRBJ1-5; 7 nucleotides align to TRBD1. Input material: peripheral blood. This clonotype originated in a woman aged 25-40 years with active or convalescent COVID-19. CDR3 nucleotides: TGTGCCAGCAGTGAATCAGCCGGGACAGTCCGCAATCAGCCCCAGCATTTT. Translating it yields CASSESAGTVRNQPQHF.